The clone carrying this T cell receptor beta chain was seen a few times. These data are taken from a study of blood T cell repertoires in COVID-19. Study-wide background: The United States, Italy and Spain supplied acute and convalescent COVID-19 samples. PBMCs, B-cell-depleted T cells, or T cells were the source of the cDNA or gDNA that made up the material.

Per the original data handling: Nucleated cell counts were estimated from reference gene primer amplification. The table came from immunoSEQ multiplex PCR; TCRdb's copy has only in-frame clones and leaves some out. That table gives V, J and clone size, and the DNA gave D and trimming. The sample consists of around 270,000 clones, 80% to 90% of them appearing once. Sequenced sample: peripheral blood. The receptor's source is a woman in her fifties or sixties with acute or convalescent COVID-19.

CDR3: CASSGQTSGQETQYF. The CDR3 DNA is TGTGCCAGCAGTGGACAGACCAGCGGCCAAGAGACCCAGTACTTC. The V and J genes are TRBV27 and TRBJ2-5; perhaps TRBD1 as D (6 bases). From germline, CDR1 is MNHEY and CDR2 SMNVEV (reference sequence). The V end lost 5 bases, the J end lost 1 base, and 14 bases lay between the germline ends. This CDR3 contains 15 residues.